These T cell receptor beta chains were read from a single sample in a study of blood T cells in healthy people across ages. TCRdb reprocessed the 5' RACE reads with MiXCR, giving one entry per CDR3 protein. The sample holds 550,000 to 750,000 distinct CDR3 sequences, around 21% seen once. The sample consisted of blood. These receptors were obtained from a man aged 65 to 85 in good health. CDR3s include the opening cysteine and the closing phenylalanine or tryptophan. A D gene is named only where the DNA matches it firmly. Rows give clone size only sometimes, using once, few, many, or a class for an expanded clone.

.,once,TRBV5-1,TRBJ2-1,TGCGCCAGCAGCTTGGCCGGTAATCTCGACAATGAGCAGTTCTTC,CASSLAGNLDNEQFF
.,.,TRBV3-1,TRBJ2-5,TGTGCCAGCAGCCAAATACAGCAAGAGACCCAGTACTTC,CASSQIQQETQYF
TRBD2,few,TRBV6-2/TRBV6-3,TRBJ2-1,TGTGCCAGCAGGGGGTCGCGGGAGGCCTACAATGAGCAGTTCTTC,CASRGSREAYNEQFF
TRBD2,.,TRBV20-1,TRBJ2-4,TGCAGTGCTCCCGGGACTAGCGAGAACATTCAGTACTTC,CSAPGTSENIQYF
TRBD1,many,TRBV6-2/TRBV6-3,TRBJ2-7,TGTGCCAGCCGCTCGGGACAGCTCTACGAGCAGTACTTC,CASRSGQLYEQYF
TRBD2,.,TRBV20-1,TRBJ2-3,TGCAGTGCACACATAGCGGGAGATACGCAGTATTTT,CSAHIAGDTQYF
TRBD2,few,TRBV7-2,TRBJ2-1,TGTGCCAGCAGCTTTTTCGCTAGCGGGCCGAATGAGCAGTTCTTC,CASSFFASGPNEQFF
.,.,TRBV6-2/TRBV6-3,TRBJ2-3,TGTGCCAGCAGTTACCGAGGGGACACAGATACGCAGTATTTT,CASSYRGDTDTQYF
.,many,TRBV20-1,TRBJ1-1,TGCAGTGCCGGACAAACGAACACTGAAGCTTTCTTT,CSAGQTNTEAFF
TRBD2,.,TRBV5-5,TRBJ2-1,TGTGCCAGCAGCTTAACCGGGACTAGCGCCTACAATGAGCAGTTCTTC,CASSLTGTSAYNEQFF
.,few,TRBV15,TRBJ2-1,TGTGCCACCAGCAGAGATTTGGGCAGGGGAGGGGGTGAGCAGTTCTTC,CATSRDLGRGGGEQFF
.,.,TRBV12-3/TRBV12-4,TRBJ1-1,TGTGCCAGCAGTTTTTTGAGTAGCACTGAAGCTATCTTT,CASSFLSSTEAIF
.,many,TRBV3-1,TRBJ2-1,TGTGCCAGCAGCCAAGTTCTGAATGAGCAGTTCTTC,CASSQVLNEQFF
TRBD1,.,TRBV11-2,TRBJ2-3,TGTGCCAGCAGCTTGACAGGGGGAAAGGGCAAAGATACGCAGTATTTT,CASSLTGGKGKDTQYF
TRBD1,.,TRBV20-1,TRBJ1-1,TGCAGTGCTAGACTCGGGACAGGGGTGACTGAAGCTTTCTTT,CSARLGTGVTEAFF
TRBD2,.,TRBV28,TRBJ2-1,TGTGCCAGCAGGACTAGCGGAATGTATGAGCAGTTCTTC,CASRTSGMYEQFF
.,.,TRBV3-1,TRBJ2-7,TGTGCCAGCAGCCAAGGTTTGTTACTAAGCGAGCAGTACTTC,CASSQGLLLSEQYF
TRBD1,many,TRBV27,TRBJ2-1,TGTGCCAGCTGCCGGGACAGGGGCTACAATGAGCAGTTCTTC,CASCRDRGYNEQFF
TRBD2,.,TRBV6-1,TRBJ2-3,TGTGCCAGCAGTGAAGCGCGAAAACACGTAGCGGGAGTCTCAGATACGCAGTATTTT,CASSEARKHVAGVSDTQYF
TRBD2,few,TRBV5-1,TRBJ2-1,TGCGCCAGCAGCTCCGCGGGAGGGCCGCACAATGAGCAGTTCTTC,CASSSAGGPHNEQFF
.,few,TRBV5-1,TRBJ2-2,TGCGCCAGCAGCTTGAAGGTTGAGGGGATGAACACCGGGGAGCTGTTTTTT,CASSLKVEGMNTGELFF
TRBD2,few,TRBV13,TRBJ2-3,TGTGCCAGCAGACCCCCGGGACTAGCGTTCACAGATACGCAGTATTTT,CASRPPGLAFTDTQYF
.,few,TRBV4-2,TRBJ2-1,TGTGCCAGCAGCCACAATGACTCGCCTGACAATGAGCAGTTCTTC,CASSHNDSPDNEQFF
TRBD2,.,TRBV28,TRBJ2-3,TGTGCCAGCTGGGTAGCGGGAGGGAGCACAGATACGCAGTATTTT,CASWVAGGSTDTQYF
.,many,TRBV5-1,TRBJ2-5,TGCGCCAGCAGCTCTCCAGCTCTTAGCCAAGAGACCCAGTACTTC,CASSSPALSQETQYF
TRBD1,.,TRBV20-1,TRBJ1-4,TGCAGTGCTAGACCCGTCCTGACAGGGACGAACGAAAAACTGTTTTTT,CSARPVLTGTNEKLFF
.,.,TRBV3-1,TRBJ2-7,TGTGCCAGCAGCCTAGGCCTAGGTAGTCGCGAGCAGTACTTC,CASSLGLGSREQYF
TRBD2,.,TRBV20-1,TRBJ2-5,TGCAGTGCTAGAGTACAGGGACTAGCGGCCCAAGAGACCCAGTACTTC,CSARVQGLAAQETQYF
TRBD1,.,TRBV5-1,TRBJ1-2,TGCGCCAGCAGCTTGGCCGACACAGGGGGCGCGGTCGGCTACACCTTC,CASSLADTGGAVGYTF
TRBD1,.,TRBV7-8,TRBJ1-2,TGTGCCAGCAGCTTAGGGACCCCCAGAGGGGGCAACTATGGCTACACCTTC,CASSLGTPRGGNYGYTF
.,.,TRBV29-1,TRBJ2-1,TGCAGCGTTGACGGATCTCCGGGCCGGGAGCAGTTCTTC,CSVDGSPGREQFF
.,few,TRBV5-1,TRBJ2-5,TGCGCCAGCAGCTCACCGGGAACCCAAGAGACCCAGTACTTC,CASSSPGTQETQYF
TRBD2,few,TRBV6-5,TRBJ2-7,TGTGCCAGCAGCGGAACCCTTAGCGGGACCTACGAGCAGTACTTC,CASSGTLSGTYEQYF
.,.,TRBV3-1,TRBJ2-1,TGTGCCAGCAGCCCCGACACAGGCCATGAGCAGTTCTTC,CASSPDTGHEQFF
.,.,TRBV20-1,TRBJ2-7,TGCAGTGCTAGAGTACAGAAGCAGTACTTC,CSARVQKQYF
TRBD2,few,TRBV7-9,TRBJ2-5,TGTGCCAGCAGTCTTAGCGGGAGGCCTGAAGAGACCCAGTACTTC,CASSLSGRPEETQYF
.,.,TRBV24-1,TRBJ2-3,TGTGCCACCAGTTTGGACACAGATACGCAGTATTTT,CATSLDTDTQYF
TRBD2,few,TRBV7-2,TRBJ2-7,TGTGCCAGCAGCTTACCTCTCGCTAGCGGGACCTACGAGCAGTACTTC,CASSLPLASGTYEQYF
TRBD2,few,TRBV7-6,TRBJ2-7,TGTGCCAGCAGCCCTAGCGGGGTTGGGTACGAGCAGTACTTC,CASSPSGVGYEQYF
.,.,TRBV28,TRBJ2-7,TGTGCCAGCAGTTTACCACCGTGGGGGACGGCTCCCTACGAGCAGTACTTC,CASSLPPWGTAPYEQYF
TRBD2,.,TRBV7-9,TRBJ2-5,TGTGCCAGCAGCTCAGGTGTCTCTAGCGGGAAAGAGACCCAGTACTTC,CASSSGVSSGKETQYF
.,.,TRBV12-3/TRBV12-4,TRBJ1-5,TGTGCCAGCAGCCCCGAGGGGGGCCCGTATAGCAATCAGCCCCAGCATTTT,CASSPEGGPYSNQPQHF
TRBD1,few,TRBV3-1,TRBJ1-2,TGTGCCAGCAGCCAGCCCGGGACAGGGGCCTATGGCTACACCTTC,CASSQPGTGAYGYTF
TRBD1,.,TRBV18,TRBJ2-7,TGTGCCAGCTCAACGACAGGGCTCGAGCAGTACTTC,CASSTTGLEQYF